This T cell receptor beta chain stems from a study of T cell repertoires in aging, cancer and after chemotherapy. Turning to the study itself: Pre- and post-chemotherapy samples were paired from glioblastoma patients treated with temozolomide-based therapy. The whole study produced a dataset of roughly 8.6 million TCR reads.

Amplification of TCR beta used genomic DNA extracted from peripheral blood. TRB rearrangements spanning V, D and J were amplified using mixed TRB-A/B primers. TCRdb reprocessed the multiplex PCR reads with MiXCR, giving one entry per CDR3 protein. The table has fewer than 2,000 distinct CDR3 sequences, less than 35% seen once. By sample fraction, this clonotype is large. Its antigen is not known. The CDR3 extends over 14 amino acids. Per the germline V gene, CDR1 is SEHNR and CDR2 is FQNEAQ (reference sequence). The V gene lost 2 bases and the J gene lost 2 bases, with 10 bases spanning the gap. Findings and caveats of the study: Age-matched healthy donors had significantly more diverse, less clonal blood TCR repertoires than untreated cancer patients.

This receptor was obtained from a human donor with a solid tumor. Sequencing was performed on blood. J is TRBJ2-7 and V is TRBV7-9; D possibly corresponds to TRBD1 (5 bases). CDR3 nucleotides: TGTGCCAGCAGCTTAAGACAGCTACCCTACGAGCAGTACTTC. Amino acid sequence: CASSLRQLPYEQYF.